These 9 T cell receptor beta chains share one sample of origin, sequenced in a study of blood T cell repertoires in COVID-19. Sequencing used immunoSEQ multiplex PCR; TCRdb keeps in-frame clones, though not all of them. The data show about 430,000 clones, 70% to 90% seen once. The sequencing sample was made of PBMCs or T cells enriched from blood (not recorded which). The origin of the receptors is a woman aged 18-29 years who had been exposed to COVID-19.

CDR3 protein: CASSSRGLGNQPQHF. The CDR3, as DNA: TGTGCCAGCAGTTCCCGGGGTCTTGGCAATCAGCCCCAGCATTTT. V usage is TRBV28 and J usage is TRBJ1-5; no firm D call. The CDR3 loop spans 15 amino acids. The germline V gene has CDR1 MDHEN and CDR2 SYDVKM. V was cut by 4 bases and J by 2 bases, with 12 bases left in between.

The chain joins TRBV29-1 to TRBJ1-1; TRBD1 aligns across 11 bases. The germline gives CDR1 SQVTM, CDR2 ANQGSEA. The J segment lost 1 base and the V segment lost 7 bases, leaving 5 bases of the junction unmatched. The CDR3 runs to 14 residues. CDR3 loop: CSGGTGGWNTEAFF. The CDR3 region has the DNA TGCAGCGGGGGGACAGGGGGTTGGAACACTGAAGCTTTCTTT.

The chain recombines TRBV6-4 with TRBJ1-6, with 8 nucleotides matching TRBD1. The CDR3 runs 14 residues. The germline V gene has CDR1 MRHNA and CDR2 SNTAGT. The V segment lost 5 bases and the J segment 7 bases; nucleotides outside the gene matches: 4. In DNA, the CDR3 is TGTGCCAGCAGTCTACAGGGGGAGAATTCACCCCTCCACTTT. Translated: CASSLQGENSPLHF.

The chain combines TRBV6-5 with TRBJ2-3; a weak D match, TRBD2 (5 bases). CDR1 is MNHEY, CDR2 SVGAGI, per germline. V was pared by 7 bases and J by 4 bases, with 15 bases between. The length of the CDR3 is 14 residues. The CDR3 DNA is TGTGCCAGCATCAGTCGGGGAGAGCCAGATACGCAGTATTTT. Its translation is CASISRGEPDTQYF.

This clone was seen just once. The J gene is TRBJ2-1, the V gene TRBV18; a possible D gene is TRBD1 (6 bases). Germline V CDR1 and CDR2: KGHSH, LQKENI. Trimming removed 6 bases at V and 7 bases at J, with 16 bases between. The CDR3 runs 14 residues. This CDR3 is CASSAQGRGNEQFF. The CDR3 DNA sequence: TGTGCCAGCTCGGCACAGGGAAGAGGGAATGAGCAGTTCTTC.

The chain employs TRBV3-1 (or the pseudogene TRBV3-2) and TRBJ2-7; 14 nucleotides align to TRBD2. V was pared by 4 bases and J by 5 bases, with 7 bases of the junction left unmatched. The CDR3 is 16 residues long. Germline V gene data show CDR1 as LGHDT and CDR2 as YNNKEL (reference sequence). The CDR3 nucleotides are TGTGCCAGCAGCCTGGGACTAGCGGGAGAGGGACACGAGCAGTACTTC. Translated: CASSLGLAGEGHEQYF.

This clone has just a few counts. The rearrangement uses TRBV6-2 or TRBV6-3 and TRBJ1-5, with D possibly matching TRBD1 (5 bases). V lost 4 bases to trimming and J lost 7 bases, with 11 bases between them. Germline assignment: CDR1 MNHEY and CDR2 SVGEGT. The CDR3 loop spans 13 amino acids. The DNA of the CDR3 is TGTGCCAGCAGTTTTACAGGTGACCAGCCCCAGCATTTT. This encodes CASSFTGDQPQHF.

The J gene is TRBJ2-2, the V gene TRBV28; D may be TRBD1 (6 bases). This CDR3 spans 17 amino acids. Trimming left V 10 bases short and J 4 bases short, with 25 bases between. CDR1 and CDR2 from the germline V gene are MDHEN and SYDVKM. The CDR3 protein is CATYDDGQFGITGELFF. The CDR3 DNA is TGTGCCACCTATGACGATGGACAGTTCGGGATCACCGGGGAGCTGTTTTTT.

This rearrangement joins TRBV7-9 to TRBJ2-1; 7 bases fit TRBD2. The V gene end was trimmed by 7 bases and the J gene end by 10 bases; junction bases not matched to a gene: 16. The V gene's germline CDR1 is SEHNR and CDR2 FQNEAQ (reference sequence). The CDR3 is 15 amino acids. CDR3 in DNA: TGTGCCAGCAACGACGGGACTACTCCCTCTGGGGAGCAGTTCTTC. Translation gives CASNDGTTPSGEQFF.